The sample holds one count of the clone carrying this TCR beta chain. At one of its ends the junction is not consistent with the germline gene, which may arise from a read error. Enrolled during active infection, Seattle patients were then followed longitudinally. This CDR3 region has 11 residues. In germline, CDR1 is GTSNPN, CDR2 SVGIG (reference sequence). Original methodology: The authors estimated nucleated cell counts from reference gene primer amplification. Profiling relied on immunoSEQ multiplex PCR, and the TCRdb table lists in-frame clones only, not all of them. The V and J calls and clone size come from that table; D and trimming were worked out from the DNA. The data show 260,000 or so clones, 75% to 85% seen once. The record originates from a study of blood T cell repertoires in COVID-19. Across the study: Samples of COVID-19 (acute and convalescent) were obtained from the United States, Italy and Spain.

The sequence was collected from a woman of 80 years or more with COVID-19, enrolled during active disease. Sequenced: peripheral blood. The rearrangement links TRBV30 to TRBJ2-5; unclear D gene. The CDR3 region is CAWSAEESQYF. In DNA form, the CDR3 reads TGTGCCTGGAGCGCCGAAGAGAGCCAGTACTTC.